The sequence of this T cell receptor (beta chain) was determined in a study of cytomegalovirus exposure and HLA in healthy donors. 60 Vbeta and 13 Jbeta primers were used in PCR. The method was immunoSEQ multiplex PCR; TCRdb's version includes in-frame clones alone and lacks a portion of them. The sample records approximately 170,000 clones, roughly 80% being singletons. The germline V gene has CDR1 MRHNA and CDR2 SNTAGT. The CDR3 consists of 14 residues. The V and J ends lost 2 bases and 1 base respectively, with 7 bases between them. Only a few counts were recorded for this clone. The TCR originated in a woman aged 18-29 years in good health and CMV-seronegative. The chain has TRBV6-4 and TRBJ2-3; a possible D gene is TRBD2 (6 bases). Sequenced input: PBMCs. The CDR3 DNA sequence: TGTGCCAGCAGTGACACGGGAGGCACAGATACGCAGTATTTT. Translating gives CASSDTGGTDTQYF.